The next 30 T cell receptor beta chains were all read from a single sample in a study of CD8 T cells in ankylosing spondylitis. Findings of the study overall: What seemed typical of ankylosing spondylitis blood was a TCR beta motif built from about eight highly homologous variants.

No antigen has been identified for these receptors. TCRdb passed the 5' RACE reads through MiXCR, listing each CDR3 protein once. Counted here are more than 650,000 distinct CDR3 sequences, 10% to 15% occurring once; the ten biggest clones make up 0.51%. Sequences were obtained from blood, either unsorted or a sorted T cell fraction (not recorded which). These receptors came from a male donor with ankylosing spondylitis.

This sequence joins TRBV7-2 and TRBJ1-6; 9 bases fit TRBD1. Germline trimming cut 5 bases from V and 6 bases from J; bases unmatched to any gene: 5. In germline, CDR1 is SGHTA, CDR2 FQGNSA. CDR3 length equals 15 residues. The CDR3 DNA reads as TGTGCCAGCAGCCAACAGGGGGCGGGTAATTCACCCCTCCACTTT. This sequence encodes CASSQQGAGNSPLHF.

The V and J genes are TRBV7-2 and TRBJ2-1; maybe TRBD1 (5 bases). The V end was cut by 3 bases, the J end by 7 bases, with 13 bases between. The CDR3 contains 14 residues. The V gene's germline CDR1 is SGHTA and CDR2 FQGNSA. The CDR3 loop is CASSFWQGDNEQFF. The CDR3, as DNA: TGTGCCAGCAGCTTTTGGCAGGGCGATAATGAGCAGTTCTTC.

The chain combines TRBV15 with TRBJ2-2; 10 bases are shared with TRBD1. The CDR3 length is 13 residues. V shed 11 bases, J shed 2 bases, and the junction held 2 bases outside the gene matches. Germline V gene sequence: CDR1 LNHNV, CDR2 YYDKDF (reference sequence). CDR3 amino acids: CADRGLNTGELFF. The CDR3 coding sequence is TGTGCCGACAGGGGGCTTAACACCGGGGAGCTGTTTTTT.

This clonotype was counted a few times. The chain uses TRBV7-2 and TRBJ2-1, with D uncertain. The CDR3 extends over 13 amino acids. Germline values: CDR1 SGHTA, CDR2 FQGNSA. V shed 6 bases and J shed 4 bases, with 10 bases lying between them. The CDR3 region has the DNA TGTGCCAGCAGTCCCGATGAGTACAATGAGCAGTTCTTC. The encoded protein is CASSPDEYNEQFF.

The gene calls are TRBV4-3 and TRBJ2-5; D gene ambiguous. Germline CDR1 and CDR2: LGHNA and YSLEER. Trimming took 2 bases from V and 4 from J, leaving 8 bases between them. CDR3 length equals 13 residues. The CDR3 DNA is TGCGCCAGCAGCCAACAAACCGGAGAGACCCAGTACTTC. Protein product: CASSQQTGETQYF.

This clonotype has a handful of counts. One end of the junction is discordant with germline, which a read error may explain. This chain joins TRBV20-1 and TRBJ1-5; TRBD1 matches at 7 bases. Germline-derived CDR1 and CDR2 are DFQATT and SNEGSKA (reference sequence). This CDR3 region has 16 residues. In DNA form, the CDR3 reads TGCTGTGCTAGAGACCGAATCAGGGGGGCAGATCAGCCCCAGCATTTT. Translating it yields CCARDRIRGADQPQHF.

The V and J genes are TRBV20-1 and TRBJ1-5; tentatively, D is TRBD1 (6 bases). Germline lookup yields CDR1 DFQATT and CDR2 SNEGSKA (reference sequence). V was cut by 5 bases and J by 2 bases, with 16 bases left in between. The CDR3 is made up of 15 amino acids. The CDR3: CSAPDRFRGNQPQHF. CDR3 nucleotide sequence: TGCAGTGCTCCAGACAGGTTTAGGGGCAATCAGCCCCAGCATTTT.

The genes are TRBV12-3 or TRBV12-4 and TRBJ2-3; D unresolved. The CDR3 runs to 13 residues. Trimming left V 8 bases short and J 6 bases short, with 15 bases between. This CDR3 is CASAVAVEDTQYF. In nucleotides, the CDR3 is TGTGCCAGCGCTGTAGCTGTGGAGGATACGCAGTATTTT.

In its sample, this clonotype was seen a few times. The V call is TRBV5-6, the J call TRBJ2-2; D ambiguous. This CDR3 is 16 amino acids long. The germline V and J ends were trimmed by 0 bases and 0 bases, with 9 bases remaining between them. Germline V gene data show CDR1 as SGHDT and CDR2 as YYEEEE. The CDR3 spells CASSLVVLANTGELFF. The CDR3 nucleotides are TGTGCCAGCAGCTTGGTTGTCCTCGCGAACACCGGGGAGCTGTTTTTT.

This clonotype came up a few times. The V and J genes are TRBV12-3 or TRBV12-4 and TRBJ1-1; perhaps TRBD1 as D (6 bases). CDR3 length: 15 amino acids. V dropped 7 bases and J dropped 5 bases, with 20 bases sitting between them. This CDR3 is CASTWGDNMWTEAFF. The CDR3 DNA reads TGTGCCAGCACCTGGGGGGACAATATGTGGACTGAAGCTTTCTTT.

This clonotype was seen ten or more times. The rearrangement links TRBV5-1 to TRBJ1-6; 7 bases align to TRBD1. The trim removed 4 bases at V and 4 bases at J, leaving 2 bases unmatched. CDR1 and CDR2 from the germline V gene are SGHRS and YFSETQ. This CDR3 spans 14 amino acids. The CDR3 region is CASSPGGYNSPLHF. CDR3 in DNA: TGCGCCAGCAGCCCAGGGGGTTATAATTCACCCCTCCACTTT. Filled out from reference TRBV5-1 and TRBJ1-6, the complete variable domain reads KAGVTQTPRYLIKTRGQQVTLSCSPISGHRSVSWYQQTPGQGLQFLFEYFSETQRNKGNFPGRFSGRQFSNSRSEMNVSTLELGDSALYLCASSPGGYNSPLHFGNGTRLTVT.

This clonotype was seen repeatedly, ten times or more. The chain recombines TRBV20-1 with TRBJ1-1; D remains ambiguous. Germline V gene data show CDR1 as DFQATT and CDR2 as SNEGSKA (reference sequence). The CDR3 is made up of 12 amino acids. The chain's CDR3 is CSGLARRAEAFF. The CDR3 DNA reads as TGCAGCGGCCTGGCCAGGAGGGCTGAAGCTTTCTTT.

The CDR3 DNA follows: TGTGCCACCAGCAGAGGGGGGACAGGGAATCATGAGCAGTTCTTC. This codes for CATSRGGTGNHEQFF. J is TRBJ2-1 and V is TRBV15, with 9 bases aligning to TRBD1. Trimming cost V 1 base and J 8 bases; bases outside gene matches: 6. Germline values: CDR1 LNHNV, CDR2 YYDKDF (reference sequence). The length of the CDR3 is 15 residues. The whole variable domain, filled in from reference TRBV15 and TRBJ2-1, reads DAMVIQNPRYQVTQFGKPVTLSCSQTLNHNVMYWYQQKSSQAPKLLFHYYDKDFNNEADTPDNFQSRRPNTSFCFLDIRSPGLGDTAMYLCATSRGGTGNHEQFFGPGTRLTVL.

This clonotype has only a few counts. CDR3 sequence reads: CASSLAVTYKLFF. The CDR3 nucleotides are TGTGCCAGCAGCTTAGCCGTGACCTATAAACTGTTTTTT. This sequence joins TRBV7-2 and TRBJ1-4; D remains unclear. CDR3 length: 13 amino acids. The V gene lost 0 bases and the J gene lost 11 bases, with 10 bases spanning the gap. Germline assignment: CDR1 SGHTA and CDR2 FQGNSA.

The chain uses TRBV12-3 or TRBV12-4 and TRBJ1-6; 7 bases are shared with TRBD1. This CDR3 is built from 14 residues. With 4 bases clipped from V and 7 bases from J, the junction kept 4 bases outside the gene matches. The CDR3 loop reads CASSSETGNSPLHF. CDR3 in DNA: TGTGCCAGCAGTTCTGAGACAGGGAATTCACCCCTCCACTTT.

As regards this clonotype: A clone one base away is much larger, so this may be a read error. The chain uses TRBV29-1 and TRBJ2-1, with 9 bases fitting TRBD1. Trimming cost V 8 bases and J 9 bases; bases outside gene matches: 11. The V gene's germline CDR1 is SQVTM and CDR2 ANQGSEA. The CDR3 totals 13 residues. CDR3 nucleotides: TGCAGCACCCTCGGGACAGGGTTCACTGAGCAGTTCTTC. Translating gives CSTLGTGFTEQFF.

The rearrangement uses TRBV6-1 and TRBJ2-5; D may be TRBD2 (5 bases). The CDR3 is made up of 13 amino acids. In germline, CDR1 is MNHNS, CDR2 SASEGT. V was pared by 11 bases and J by 4 bases, with 17 bases between. The CDR3 is CACSASRRETQYF. DNA of the CDR3: TGTGCCTGCTCGGCTAGCAGGCGAGAGACCCAGTACTTC.

This clonotype appeared many times. CDR3 DNA sequence: TGCAGCTTTTTAGGGGGTCTCTACGAGCAGTACTTC. This codes for CSFLGGLYEQYF. The V call is TRBV29-1, the J call TRBJ2-7; weak D call: TRBD1 (6 bases). V was cut by 8 bases and J by 3 bases, with 14 bases left in between. Germline V CDR1 and CDR2: SQVTM, ANQGSEA. CDR3 size: 12 residues.

This clonotype turned up a few times. The chain links TRBV20-1 to TRBJ2-7, with 8 positions matching TRBD2. Per the germline V gene, CDR1 is DFQATT and CDR2 is SNEGSKA (reference sequence). The length of the CDR3 is 14 residues. J lost 2 bases, V lost 6 bases, and 9 bases had no gene match. CDR3 amino acids: CSAIDTSGPYEQYF. The DNA for the CDR3 is TGCAGTGCCATAGATACTAGCGGCCCCTACGAGCAGTACTTC.

This clonotype was counted ten times or more. V gene TRBV20-1 combines with J gene TRBJ2-1; possible D gene TRBD2, 6 bases. The ends were cut back, 2 bases at V and 6 bases at J, with 14 bases in the middle. CDR1 and CDR2 (germline): DFQATT, SNEGSKA (reference sequence). The CDR3 is 14 residues long. CDR3 in amino acids: CSARKSGLLNEQFF. In DNA, the CDR3 is TGCAGTGCTAGAAAGTCGGGACTTCTCAATGAGCAGTTCTTC.

This clonotype was counted at least ten times. This chain connects TRBV20-1 to TRBJ2-1, with D possibly being TRBD1 (6 bases). V was clipped by 3 bases and J by 3 bases, with 9 bases between them. Germline CDR1 reads DFQATT; CDR2 reads SNEGSKA (reference sequence). The length of the CDR3 is 13 residues. CDR3 protein: CSARDSDYNEQFF. The CDR3, as DNA: TGCAGTGCTAGGGACAGCGACTACAATGAGCAGTTCTTC.

The CDR3: CASTPRGTGSGEQYF. In DNA form, the CDR3 reads TGTGCCAGCACCCCTCGGGGGACAGGGTCGGGCGAGCAGTACTTC. V is TRBV5-5 and J is TRBJ2-7, with 9 bases that match TRBD1. The CDR3 consists of 15 residues. Germline assignment: CDR1 SGHKS and CDR2 YYEKEE (reference sequence). Trimming at V came to 6 bases and at J to 6 bases, leaving 13 bases not matched to a gene.

The chain couples TRBV4-3 to TRBJ1-6; no clear D. With 0 bases removed from V and 10 bases from J, the gap between germline ends came to 16 bases. CDR1 is LGHNA, CDR2 YSLEER, per germline. This CDR3 has 16 amino acids. The chain's CDR3 is CASSQDLGPGGSPLHF. As DNA, the CDR3 is TGCGCCAGCAGCCAAGATTTAGGACCAGGAGGGTCACCCCTCCACTTT.

The chain couples TRBV5-1 to TRBJ2-3; D is unresolved. Trimming took 0 bases from V and 2 from J, leaving 10 bases between them. The CDR3 is 15 residues long. CDR1 and CDR2 (germline): SGHRS, YFSETQ. DNA of the CDR3: TGCGCCAGCAGCTTGGGACAAGAAGTCACAGATACGCAGTATTTT. Its protein is CASSLGQEVTDTQYF.

This clonotype was seen repeatedly, ten times or more. The CDR3 DNA is TGCAGCGTTTGGACTAGTGGGACCGGCGAGCAGTACTTC. Amino acid sequence: CSVWTSGTGEQYF. The chain combines TRBV29-1 with TRBJ2-7, with 7 bases aligning to TRBD2. Germline loops: CDR1 SQVTM, CDR2 ANQGSEA. The CDR3 loop spans 13 amino acids. The ends lost 5 bases at V and 6 bases at J; junction bases unmatched: 10.

In this sample, this clonotype turned up a few times. The chain couples TRBV12-3 or TRBV12-4 to TRBJ1-4; 8 bases are a match to TRBD1. This CDR3 contains 15 residues. V shed 5 bases and J 4 bases; nucleotides not matched to a gene: 6. Here the CDR3 DNA reads TGTGCCAGCAGTGACCGGGACAGGATTAATGAAAAACTGTTTTTT. Translating it yields CASSDRDRINEKLFF.

The V and J genes are TRBV30 and TRBJ2-1, with a tentative D call TRBD1 (6 bases). Between the trimmed V and J ends, which lost 5 bases and 2 bases, there was a span of 13 bases. Germline CDR1 reads GTSNPN; CDR2 reads SVGIG (reference sequence). The CDR3 is 14 residues long. The CDR3 loop reads CAWGWGLTYNEQFF. The CDR3 coding sequence is TGTGCCTGGGGGTGGGGGCTGACCTACAATGAGCAGTTCTTC.

This clonotype showed up just a few times. J is TRBJ2-5 and V is TRBV29-1; 8 bases are shared with TRBD1. Germline-derived CDR1 and CDR2 are SQVTM and ANQGSEA. V dropped 5 bases and J dropped 1; count of bases not matched to a gene: 12. This CDR3 is built from 16 residues. CDR3: CSVRGQGWGGQETQYF. In DNA, the CDR3 is TGCAGCGTTCGCGGACAGGGATGGGGTGGCCAAGAGACCCAGTACTTC.

The chain combines TRBV7-2 with TRBJ2-5; tentatively, D is TRBD1 (6 bases). Trimming pared 5 bases from V and 1 base from J, leaving 11 bases between. The V gene's germline CDR1 is SGHTA and CDR2 FQGNSA. The CDR3 has 14 amino acids. The CDR3 coding sequence is TGTGCCAGCAGCCCAAACAGGGTCCAAGAGACCCAGTACTTC. Encoded protein: CASSPNRVQETQYF. The full variable domain, with the rest looked up from reference TRBV7-2 and TRBJ2-5, is GAGVSQSPSNKVTEKGKDVELRCDPISGHTALYWYRQSLGQGLEFLIYFQGNSAPDKSGLPSDRFSAERTGGSVSTLTIQRTQQEDSAVYLCASSPNRVQETQYFGPGTRLLVL.

Only a few counts were recorded for this clonotype. V and J are TRBV7-2 and TRBJ2-2; the D gene is possibly TRBD1 (6 bases). The CDR3 has 17 residues. Deletions cut 4 bases from V and 3 bases from J, with 18 bases between. Germline lookup yields CDR1 SGHTA and CDR2 FQGNSA. The CDR3 loop is CASSSGLGTSYTGELFF. The CDR3 nucleotides are TGTGCCAGCAGCTCCGGTTTGGGGACAAGTTACACCGGGGAGCTGTTTTTT. The variable domain in full, completed from reference TRBV7-2 and TRBJ2-2, reads GAGVSQSPSNKVTEKGKDVELRCDPISGHTALYWYRQSLGQGLEFLIYFQGNSAPDKSGLPSDRFSAERTGGSVSTLTIQRTQQEDSAVYLCASSSGLGTSYTGELFFGEGSRLTVL.